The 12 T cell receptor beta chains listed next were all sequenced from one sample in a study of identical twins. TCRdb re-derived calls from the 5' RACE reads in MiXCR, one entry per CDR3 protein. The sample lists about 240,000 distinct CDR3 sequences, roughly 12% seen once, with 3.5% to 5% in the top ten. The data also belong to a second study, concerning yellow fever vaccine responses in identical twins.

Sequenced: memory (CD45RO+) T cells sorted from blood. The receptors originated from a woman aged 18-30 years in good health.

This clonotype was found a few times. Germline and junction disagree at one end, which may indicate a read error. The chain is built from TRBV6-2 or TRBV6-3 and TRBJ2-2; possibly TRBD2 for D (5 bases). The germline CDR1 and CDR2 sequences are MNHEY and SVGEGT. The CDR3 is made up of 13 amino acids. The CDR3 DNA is TGTGCCAGCAGTATTAGCGTGACCGGGGAGATGTTTTTT. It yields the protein CASSISVTGEMFF.

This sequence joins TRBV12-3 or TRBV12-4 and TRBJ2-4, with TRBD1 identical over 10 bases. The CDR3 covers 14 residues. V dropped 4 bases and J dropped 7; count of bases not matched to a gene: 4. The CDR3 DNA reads TGTGCCAGCAGTTACCGGGACAGGGGCAACATTCAGTACTTC. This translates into CASSYRDRGNIQYF.

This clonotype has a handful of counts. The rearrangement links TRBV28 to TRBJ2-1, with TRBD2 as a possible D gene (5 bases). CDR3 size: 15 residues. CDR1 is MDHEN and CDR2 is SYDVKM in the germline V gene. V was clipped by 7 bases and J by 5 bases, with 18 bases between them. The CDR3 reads CASTNLGGFDNEQFF. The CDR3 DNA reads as TGTGCCAGCACTAACCTAGGAGGATTTGACAATGAGCAGTTCTTC.

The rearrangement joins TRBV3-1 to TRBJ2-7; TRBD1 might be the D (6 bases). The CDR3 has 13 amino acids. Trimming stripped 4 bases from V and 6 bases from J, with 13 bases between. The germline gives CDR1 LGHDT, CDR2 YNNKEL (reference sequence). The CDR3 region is CASSRTGPGEQYF. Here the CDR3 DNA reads TGTGCCAGCAGCCGTACAGGGCCGGGCGAGCAGTACTTC.

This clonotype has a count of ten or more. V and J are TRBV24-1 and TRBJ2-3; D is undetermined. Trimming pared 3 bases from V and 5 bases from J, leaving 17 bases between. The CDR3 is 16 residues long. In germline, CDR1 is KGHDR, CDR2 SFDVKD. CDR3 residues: CATSDQALVPGDTQYF. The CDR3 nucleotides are TGTGCCACCAGTGATCAGGCCCTCGTCCCGGGAGATACGCAGTATTTT.

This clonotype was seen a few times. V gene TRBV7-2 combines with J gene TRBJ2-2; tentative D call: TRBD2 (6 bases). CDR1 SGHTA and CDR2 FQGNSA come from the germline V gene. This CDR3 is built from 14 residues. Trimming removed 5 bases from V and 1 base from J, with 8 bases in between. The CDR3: CASSQGLNTGELFF. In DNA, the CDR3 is TGTGCCAGCAGCCAGGGACTGAACACCGGGGAGCTGTTTTTT.

The CDR3 nucleotides read TGTGCCAGCTCAGGACAGGGCGATGAGCAGTTCTTC. It encodes CASSGQGDEQFF. The genes are TRBV18 and TRBJ2-1; 8 bases fit TRBD1. CDR3 size: 12 residues. The trim removed 5 bases at V and 8 bases at J, leaving 2 bases unmatched. From germline, CDR1 is KGHSH and CDR2 LQKENI.

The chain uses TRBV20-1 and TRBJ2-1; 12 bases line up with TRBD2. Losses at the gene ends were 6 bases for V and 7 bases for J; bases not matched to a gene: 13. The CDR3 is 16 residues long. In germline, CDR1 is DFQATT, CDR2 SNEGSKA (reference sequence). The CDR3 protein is CSAPPAGLAGGNEQFF. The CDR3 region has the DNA TGCAGTGCGCCACCCGCCGGGCTAGCGGGAGGGAATGAGCAGTTCTTC.

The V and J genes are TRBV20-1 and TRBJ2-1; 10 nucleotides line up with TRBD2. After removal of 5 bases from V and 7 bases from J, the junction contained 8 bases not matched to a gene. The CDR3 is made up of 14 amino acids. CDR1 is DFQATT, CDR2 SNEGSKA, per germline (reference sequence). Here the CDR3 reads CSAHEGLADNEQFF. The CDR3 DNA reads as TGCAGTGCTCATGAAGGACTAGCGGATAATGAGCAGTTCTTC.

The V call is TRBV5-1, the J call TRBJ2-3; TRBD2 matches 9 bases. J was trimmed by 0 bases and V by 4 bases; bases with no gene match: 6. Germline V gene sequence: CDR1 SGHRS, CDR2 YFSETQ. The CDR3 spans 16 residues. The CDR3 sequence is CASSGGLAVSTDTQYF. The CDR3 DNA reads TGCGCCAGCAGCGGGGGACTAGCCGTTAGCACAGATACGCAGTATTTT.

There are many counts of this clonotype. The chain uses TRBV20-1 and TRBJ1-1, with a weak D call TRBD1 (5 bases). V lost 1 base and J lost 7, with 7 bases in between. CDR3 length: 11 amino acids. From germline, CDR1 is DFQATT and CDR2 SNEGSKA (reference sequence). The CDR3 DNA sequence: TGCAGTGCTAGAGGACAGCTTGAAGCTTTCTTT. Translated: CSARGQLEAFF.

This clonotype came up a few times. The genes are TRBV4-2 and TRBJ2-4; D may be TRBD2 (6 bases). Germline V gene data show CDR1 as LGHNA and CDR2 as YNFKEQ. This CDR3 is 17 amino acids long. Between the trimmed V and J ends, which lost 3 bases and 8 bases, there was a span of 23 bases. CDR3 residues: CASSHSAPGLGADIQYF. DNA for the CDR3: TGTGCCAGCAGCCATTCCGCACCGGGACTTGGGGCGGACATTCAGTACTTC.